This T cell receptor (beta chain) stems from a study of blood T cell repertoires in COVID-19. Background on the study: Specimens from acute and convalescent COVID-19 originated in the United States, Italy and Spain.

The repertoire was sequenced with immunoSEQ multiplex PCR; TCRdb's copy has only in-frame clones and lacks some. The repertoire consists of hundreds of thousands of clones, with nearly 90% occurring once and the leading ten covering 10% to 15%. This CDR3 is 15 amino acids long. Trimming at V came to 3 bases and at J to 2 bases, leaving 7 bases not matched to a gene. The V gene's germline CDR1 is SGHNT and CDR2 YYREEE (reference sequence). Sample: peripheral blood. The origin of this receptor is a woman in her late teens or twenties who had recovered from COVID-19. The chain combines TRBV5-4 with TRBJ2-7; TRBD2 matches 8 bases. CDR3 amino acids: CASSSLAGGAYEQYF. In DNA, the CDR3 is TGTGCCAGCAGCTCCTTGGCGGGAGGAGCCTACGAGCAGTACTTC.